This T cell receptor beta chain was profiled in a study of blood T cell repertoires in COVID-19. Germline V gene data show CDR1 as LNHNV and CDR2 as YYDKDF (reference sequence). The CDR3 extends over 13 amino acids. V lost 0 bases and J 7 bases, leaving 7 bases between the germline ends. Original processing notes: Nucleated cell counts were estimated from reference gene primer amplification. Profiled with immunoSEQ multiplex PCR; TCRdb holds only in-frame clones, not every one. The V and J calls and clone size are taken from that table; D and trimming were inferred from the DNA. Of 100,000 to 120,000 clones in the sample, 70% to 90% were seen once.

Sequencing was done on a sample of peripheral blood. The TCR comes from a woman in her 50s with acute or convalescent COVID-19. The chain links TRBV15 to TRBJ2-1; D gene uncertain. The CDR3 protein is CATSREGWNEQFF. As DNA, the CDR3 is TGTGCCACCAGCAGAGAGGGCTGGAATGAGCAGTTCTTC.